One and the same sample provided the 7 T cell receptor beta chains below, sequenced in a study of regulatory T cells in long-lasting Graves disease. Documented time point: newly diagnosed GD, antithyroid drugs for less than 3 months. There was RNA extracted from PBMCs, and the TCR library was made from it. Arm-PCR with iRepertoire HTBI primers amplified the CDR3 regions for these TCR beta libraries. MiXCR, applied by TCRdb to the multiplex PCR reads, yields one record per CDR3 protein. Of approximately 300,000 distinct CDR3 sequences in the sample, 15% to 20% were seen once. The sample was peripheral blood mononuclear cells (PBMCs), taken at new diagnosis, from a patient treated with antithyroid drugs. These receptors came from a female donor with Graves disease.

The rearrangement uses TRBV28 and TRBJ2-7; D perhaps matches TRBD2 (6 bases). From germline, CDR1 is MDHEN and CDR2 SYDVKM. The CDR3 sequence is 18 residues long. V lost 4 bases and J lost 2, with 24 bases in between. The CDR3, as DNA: TGTGCCAGCAGTTCCCAACGTCTAACCCGGGACTTAGCCTACGAGCAGTACTTC. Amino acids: CASSSQRLTRDLAYEQYF.

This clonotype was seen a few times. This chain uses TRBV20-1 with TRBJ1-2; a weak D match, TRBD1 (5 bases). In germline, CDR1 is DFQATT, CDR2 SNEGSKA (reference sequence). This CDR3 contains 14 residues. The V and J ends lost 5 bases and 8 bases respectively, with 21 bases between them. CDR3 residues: CSAGRVGGTRGYTF. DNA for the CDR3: TGCAGTGCTGGCAGAGTTGGGGGTACTCGGGGCTACACCTTC.

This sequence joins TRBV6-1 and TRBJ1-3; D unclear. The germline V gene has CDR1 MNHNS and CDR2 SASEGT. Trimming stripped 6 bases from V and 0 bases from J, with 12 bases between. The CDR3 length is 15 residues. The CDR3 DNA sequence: TGTGCCAGCAGCTCACAGCTTCTCTCTGGAAACACCATATATTTT. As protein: CASSSQLLSGNTIYF.

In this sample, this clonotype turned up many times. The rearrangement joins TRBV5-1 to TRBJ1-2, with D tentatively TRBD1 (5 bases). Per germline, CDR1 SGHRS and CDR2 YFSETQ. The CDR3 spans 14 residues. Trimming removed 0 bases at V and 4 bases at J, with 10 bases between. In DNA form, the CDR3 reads TGCGCCAGCAGCTTGGAGGGGACTTTCTATGGCTACACCTTC. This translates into CASSLEGTFYGYTF.

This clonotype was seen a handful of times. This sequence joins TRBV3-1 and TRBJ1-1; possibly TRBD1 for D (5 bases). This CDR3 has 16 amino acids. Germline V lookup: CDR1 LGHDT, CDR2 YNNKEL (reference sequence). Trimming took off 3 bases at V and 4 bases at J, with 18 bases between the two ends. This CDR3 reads CASSHPHGGSGTEAFF. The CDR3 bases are TGTGCCAGCAGCCATCCTCACGGGGGTAGCGGCACTGAAGCTTTCTTT.

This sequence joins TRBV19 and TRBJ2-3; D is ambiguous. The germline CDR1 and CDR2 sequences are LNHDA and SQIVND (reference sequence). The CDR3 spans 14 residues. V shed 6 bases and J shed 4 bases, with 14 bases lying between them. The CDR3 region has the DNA TGTGCCAGTAGAGGAGAAGGGTGGGCAGATACGCAGTATTTT. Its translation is CASRGEGWADTQYF.

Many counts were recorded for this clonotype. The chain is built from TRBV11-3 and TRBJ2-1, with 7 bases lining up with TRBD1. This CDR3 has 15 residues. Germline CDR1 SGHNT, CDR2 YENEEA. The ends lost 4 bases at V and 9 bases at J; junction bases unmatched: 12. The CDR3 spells CASSSDRALGGEQFF. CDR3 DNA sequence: TGTGCCAGCAGCTCCGACAGGGCGCTGGGTGGTGAGCAGTTCTTC.